Listed below are T cell receptor beta chains from one sample, sequenced in a study of control samples from healthy donors and cancer patients. Here immunoSEQ multiplex PCR was the method, and the copy in TCRdb shows in-frame clones only, minus some. The table lists tens of thousands of clones, 90% of them singletons, with over 5% in the top ten. The sample comprised PBMCs. Receptors originate from a man aged 55 to 70 with colorectal cancer. CDR3s include the opening cysteine and the closing phenylalanine or tryptophan. Each record gives: CDR3 protein, CDR3 DNA, J gene, clone size, V gene, D gene. The D gene is left open where the match is weak. A clone size is listed for some rows: how often the clone was seen (once, few, many), or a class if it is expanded.

cdr3_aa: CASSPGGGATSGTQYF
cdr3_nt: TGTGCCAGCAGCCCCGGCGGTGGGGCGACCTCAGGGACCCAGTACTTC
j_call: TRBJ2-5
clone_size: -
v_call: TRBV11-2
d_call: -

cdr3_aa: CASRIAGGLETQYF
cdr3_nt: TGTGCCAGCAGGATAGCGGGGGGGCTGGAGACCCAGTACTTC
j_call: TRBJ2-5
clone_size: -
v_call: TRBV6-5
d_call: TRBD2

cdr3_aa: CASSTTGSGNTIYF
cdr3_nt: TGTGCCAGCAGCACGACAGGCTCTGGAAACACCATATATTTT
j_call: TRBJ1-3
clone_size: -
v_call: TRBV3-1/TRBV3-2
d_call: -

cdr3_aa: CASKKGGGTLNEQFF
cdr3_nt: TGTGCCAGCAAAAAAGGGGGGGGGACCTTGAATGAGCAGTTCTTC
j_call: TRBJ2-1
clone_size: -
v_call: TRBV27
d_call: -

cdr3_aa: CATSESRDRGETQYF
cdr3_nt: TGTGCCACCAGCGAGTCCCGGGACAGGGGTGAGACCCAGTACTTC
j_call: TRBJ2-5
clone_size: -
v_call: TRBV24-1
d_call: TRBD1

cdr3_aa: CASSQIRDRGYPQHF
cdr3_nt: TGCGCCAGCAGCCAAATTCGGGACAGGGGTTATCCCCAGCATTTT
j_call: TRBJ1-5
clone_size: -
v_call: TRBV4-1
d_call: TRBD1

cdr3_aa: CSVDYGMNTEAFF
cdr3_nt: TGCAGCGTTGATTATGGCATGAACACTGAAGCTTTCTTT
j_call: TRBJ1-1
clone_size: -
v_call: TRBV29-1
d_call: -

cdr3_aa: CASSVGLGYTF
cdr3_nt: TGCGCCAGCAGTGTTGGGCTTGGCTACACCTTC
j_call: TRBJ1-2
clone_size: -
v_call: TRBV10-1
d_call: -

cdr3_aa: CASSLEGLTYPYEQYF
cdr3_nt: TGTGCCAGCAGCCTAGAGGGACTAACCTACCCCTACGAGCAGTACTTC
j_call: TRBJ2-7
clone_size: -
v_call: TRBV11-2
d_call: TRBD2

cdr3_aa: CASSPQKGIYNEQFF
cdr3_nt: TGTGCCAGCTCACCACAAAAGGGGATATACAATGAGCAGTTCTTC
j_call: TRBJ2-1
clone_size: -
v_call: TRBV18
d_call: -

cdr3_aa: CASSVAPSGTAYGYTF
cdr3_nt: TGTGCCAGCAGCGTAGCTCCATCCGGGACAGCCTATGGCTACACCTTC
j_call: TRBJ1-2
clone_size: -
v_call: TRBV9
d_call: TRBD1

cdr3_aa: CASSLDSGRTDTQYF
cdr3_nt: TGTGCCAGCAGCTTAGATTCTGGGCGCACAGATACGCAGTATTTT
j_call: TRBJ2-3
clone_size: -
v_call: TRBV11-2
d_call: -

cdr3_aa: CASSRDRAGRTDTQYF
cdr3_nt: TGTGCCAGCAGCCGCGACAGGGCGGGGCGCACAGATACGCAGTATTTT
j_call: TRBJ2-3
clone_size: -
v_call: TRBV5-4
d_call: -

cdr3_aa: CASSLVSNQPQHF
cdr3_nt: TGTGCCAGCAGTTTGGTTAGCAATCAGCCCCAGCATTTT
j_call: TRBJ1-5
clone_size: -
v_call: TRBV28
d_call: -

cdr3_aa: CASSIMGGAPTDTQYF
cdr3_nt: TGTGCCAGTAGTATAATGGGCGGGGCCCCCACAGATACGCAGTATTTT
j_call: TRBJ2-3
clone_size: once
v_call: TRBV19
d_call: -

cdr3_aa: CASSQEWLGGKETQYF
cdr3_nt: TGCGCCAGCAGCCAAGAGTGGCTTGGAGGGAAGGAGACCCAGTACTTC
j_call: TRBJ2-5
clone_size: few
v_call: TRBV4-3
d_call: -

cdr3_aa: CASSLNRPSTDTQYF
cdr3_nt: TGTGCCAGCAGCTTAAATCGCCCTAGCACAGATACGCAGTATTTT
j_call: TRBJ2-3
clone_size: -
v_call: TRBV5-4
d_call: -

cdr3_aa: CASSEVTAKNIQYF
cdr3_nt: TGTGCCAGCAGTGAAGTGACAGCCAAAAACATTCAGTACTTC
j_call: TRBJ2-4
clone_size: -
v_call: TRBV2
d_call: -

cdr3_aa: CASSLGLAGATDTQYF
cdr3_nt: TGTGCCAGCAGCTTAGGGCTAGCGGGGGCCACAGATACGCAGTATTTT
j_call: TRBJ2-3
clone_size: -
v_call: TRBV7-9
d_call: TRBD2

cdr3_aa: CASSLVGRGPNSGNTIYF
cdr3_nt: TGTGCCAGCAGCTTAGTGGGGAGGGGGCCCAACTCTGGAAACACCATATATTTT
j_call: TRBJ1-3
clone_size: -
v_call: TRBV7-8
d_call: TRBD1

cdr3_aa: CASSELGGGEQFF
cdr3_nt: TGTGCCAGCAGTGAACTGGGAGGAGGCGAGCAGTTCTTC
j_call: TRBJ2-1
clone_size: -
v_call: TRBV2
d_call: -

cdr3_aa: CASRVGQGASYEQYF
cdr3_nt: TGTGCCAGCAGGGTCGGACAGGGGGCGTCCTACGAGCAGTACTTC
j_call: TRBJ2-7
clone_size: -
v_call: TRBV6-5
d_call: TRBD1

cdr3_aa: CASSLSGASSTDTQYF
cdr3_nt: TGTGCCAGCAGCTTAAGCGGGGCTTCTAGCACAGATACGCAGTATTTT
j_call: TRBJ2-3
clone_size: -
v_call: TRBV7-9
d_call: TRBD2

cdr3_aa: CASSFFSTRGYGYTF
cdr3_nt: TGTGCCAGCAGTTTTTTTTCCACCCGTGGGTATGGCTACACCTTC
j_call: TRBJ1-2
clone_size: -
v_call: TRBV28
d_call: -

cdr3_aa: CASSPRTGPQYF
cdr3_nt: TGTGCCAGCAGCCCCCGGACAGGGCCCCAGTACTTC
j_call: TRBJ2-4
clone_size: -
v_call: TRBV28
d_call: TRBD1

cdr3_aa: CASSSGYSNYGYTF
cdr3_nt: TGTGCCAGTAGTTCAGGGTATTCTAACTATGGCTACACCTTC
j_call: TRBJ1-2
clone_size: -
v_call: TRBV19
d_call: -

cdr3_aa: CASSLGGARGTDTQYF
cdr3_nt: TGTGCCAGCAGCTTAGGTGGAGCCAGGGGCACAGATACGCAGTATTTT
j_call: TRBJ2-3
clone_size: -
v_call: TRBV7-3
d_call: -

cdr3_aa: CASSLVGQLEAFF
cdr3_nt: TGTGCCAGCAGCTTAGTAGGACAGCTGGAAGCTTTCTTT
j_call: TRBJ1-1
clone_size: -
v_call: TRBV7-9
d_call: -